Below, one T cell receptor (beta chain) is given with its context. Its antigen remains unknown. The CDR3 has 14 residues. CDR1 is SGHRS, CDR2 YFSETQ, per germline. The V and J ends lost 5 bases and 6 bases, in that order; junction bases with no gene match: 9. This record belongs to a study of shared clonotypes between healthy human individuals. Study information: A donor's plate count was three for CD4 naive and three for CD4 memory; CD8 naive had two and CD8 memory one. Regarding the study as a whole: Naive CD4 clonotype sharing across several donors was 4.5% to 6%.

This table comes from immunoSEQ multiplex PCR, and its TCRdb copy is limited to in-frame clones, with some not included. The repertoire includes 2 million to 2.5 million clones, around 95% of them detected once, and roughly 0.13% sits in the top ten. The sequencing input was naive CD4+ T cells sorted from blood. Regarding subset: CD45RA+ positively selected. The genes are TRBV5-1 and TRBJ2-3, with TRBD2 matching over 7 bases. The sequence came from a young man in good health. This CDR3 is CASSRGGPPDTQYF. The CDR3 nucleotides are TGCGCCAGCAGTCGCGGGGGTCCCCCGGATACGCAGTATTTT.